The 21 T cell receptor beta chains in this list originate from one sample, sequenced in a study of cytomegalovirus exposure and HLA in healthy donors. Amplification used 60 Vbeta primers and 13 Jbeta primers. The protocol was immunoSEQ multiplex PCR, while the TCRdb copy is restricted to in-frame clones and leaves out a portion. The sample lists 80,000 to 100,000 clones; roughly three quarters were seen once. Sequencing input: PBMCs. The receptor source for this set is a man aged 40-50 years in good health and CMV-seronegative.

To note about this clone: A read error is likely here: a far larger clone is one base away. The chain joins TRBV11-2 to TRBJ1-1; D is perhaps TRBD1 (6 bases). Trimming left V 3 bases short and J 1 base short, with 6 bases between. CDR3 length equals 13 residues. Per germline, CDR1 SGHAT and CDR2 FQNNGV. CDR3 DNA: TGTGCCAGCAGCTTGACAGGGAACACTGAAGCTTTCTTT. Translated, it gives CASSLTGNTEAFF.

The chain has TRBV5-1 and TRBJ2-5; 9 positions agree with TRBD1. The germline CDR1 and CDR2 sequences are SGHRS and YFSETQ. The length of the CDR3 is 15 residues. The junction had 5 bases not matched to a gene; V was cut back by 0 bases and J by 5 bases. The CDR3 loop reads CASSLGTGGRETQYF. The CDR3 nucleotides are TGCGCCAGCAGCTTGGGTACAGGGGGCCGGGAGACCCAGTACTTC.

This clone was observed a few times. The genes are TRBV15 and TRBJ2-5; D gene ambiguous. The CDR3 loop spans 13 amino acids. The germline CDR1 and CDR2 sequences are LNHNV and YYDKDF (reference sequence). V was clipped by 1 base and J by 4 bases, with 7 bases between them. The CDR3 nucleotides are TGTGCCACCAGCAGAGGGCCCTCAGAGACCCAGTACTTC. Protein: CATSRGPSETQYF.

The table lists this clone with a count of one. The chain carries TRBV25-1 and TRBJ2-3, with TRBD2 matching 10 bases. Germline CDR1 and CDR2: MGHDK and SYGVNS. V lost 6 bases to trimming and J lost 1 base; unmatched junction nucleotides: 10. This CDR3 has 17 amino acids. The CDR3 reads CASRKPSSGGRTDTQYF. The CDR3 bases are TGTGCCAGCAGAAAACCCTCTAGCGGGGGACGCACAGATACGCAGTATTTT.

The chain employs TRBV5-8 and TRBJ1-1, with 7 bases aligning to TRBD1. From germline, CDR1 is SGHTS and CDR2 YDEGEE. J was trimmed by 5 bases and V by 5 bases; bases with no gene match: 9. The CDR3 covers 14 residues. The CDR3 DNA reads as TGTGCCAGCAGAAGGGGGCGCGGGAGGACTGAAGCTTTCTTT. It specifies CASRRGRGRTEAFF.

The chain has TRBV10-3 and TRBJ1-2; 9 nucleotides align to TRBD1. Trimming took 3 bases from V and 6 from J; bases not matched to a gene: 5. The CDR3 covers 14 residues. Germline V CDR1 and CDR2: ENHRY, SYGVKD. The CDR3 coding sequence is TGTGCCATCAGTGATCAGACAGGGGGTCATGGCTACACCTTC. This encodes CAISDQTGGHGYTF.

This chain connects TRBV5-8 to TRBJ2-5; TRBD1 matches at 8 bases. V lost 4 bases and J lost 3; bases outside the gene matches: 8. The germline V gene has CDR1 SGHTS and CDR2 YDEGEE. This CDR3 contains 15 residues. The CDR3 DNA reads TGTGCCAGCAGCCCCTTAGGACAGGGTAAAGAGACCCAGTACTTC. Protein: CASSPLGQGKETQYF.

As DNA, the CDR3 is TGTGCCAGCAGCCCGGGACAGGGGGCGATGTCTGGGGCCAACGTCCTGACTTTC. Encoded protein: CASSPGQGAMSGANVLTF. The V call is TRBV14, the J call TRBJ2-6, with 12 nucleotides matching TRBD1. The CDR3 runs 18 residues. V lost 4 bases and J lost 1; bases outside the gene matches: 5. CDR1 is SGHDN and CDR2 is FVKESK in the germline V gene.

This clone has just one count. CDR3 region: CASSQDLYEQYF. The CDR3 coding sequence is TGCGCCAGCAGCCAAGACCTCTACGAGCAGTACTTC. V and J are TRBV4-1 and TRBJ2-7; no reliable D call. The CDR3 has 12 residues. V was pared by 0 bases and J by 3 bases, with 3 bases between. CDR1 and CDR2 from the germline V gene are MGHRA and YSYEKL.

V and J are TRBV7-8 and TRBJ2-5; TRBD2 agrees at 10 bases. Germline trimming cut 2 bases from V and 2 bases from J; bases unmatched to any gene: 5. Germline V gene sequence: CDR1 SGHVS, CDR2 FQNEAQ. The CDR3 has 16 residues. The CDR3 DNA is TGTGCCAGCAGCTTATCCGAACTAGCGGGGCAAGAGACCCAGTACTTC. The encoded protein is CASSLSELAGQETQYF. Looking up the rest from reference TRBV7-8 and TRBJ2-5 gives the full variable domain: GAGVSQSPRYKVAKRGQDVALRCDPISGHVSLFWYQQALGQGPEFLTYFQNEAQLDKSGLPSDRFFAERPEGSVSTLKIQRTQQEDSAVYLCASSLSELAGQETQYFGPGTRLLVL.

This rearrangement joins TRBV9 to TRBJ2-3; the match to TRBD1 covers 7 bases. The V and J ends lost 0 bases and 1 base, in that order; junction bases with no gene match: 8. Germline V lookup: CDR1 SGDLS, CDR2 YYNGEE. The CDR3 contains 17 residues. The chain's CDR3 is CASSVEGAGGGTDTQYF. The CDR3, as DNA: TGTGCCAGCAGCGTAGAGGGGGCAGGGGGAGGCACAGATACGCAGTATTTT.

V gene TRBV30 combines with J gene TRBJ2-7, with D possibly TRBD1 on 5 matching bases. CDR1 is GTSNPN, CDR2 SVGIG, per germline (reference sequence). The CDR3 length is 14 residues. Trimming shortened V by 2 bases and J by 1 base, and 12 bases separated the two germline ends. CDR3 nucleotide sequence: TGTGCCTGGAGTCGGGTTAGGGGATCCTACGAGCAGTACTTC. Amino acids: CAWSRVRGSYEQYF.

The chain couples TRBV4-3 to TRBJ2-5, with 7 nucleotides matching TRBD1. TRBJ2-7 explains the end of the DNA better; the J call may be wrong. The CDR3 consists of 15 residues. Germline V gene data show CDR1 as LGHNA and CDR2 as YSLEER. The CDR3 sequence: CASSQQRQGAYEQYF. In nucleotides, the CDR3 is TGCGCCAGCAGCCAGCAAAGACAGGGAGCCTACGAGCAGTACTTC.

Note on this clone: Without the conserved terminal phenylalanine or tryptophan, this CDR3 likely stems from a read error. No DNA is shown, since the ends of the CDR3 on it are uncertain; the CDR3 is the one TCRdb lists. The chain uses TRBV6-1 and TRBJ2-7; the table names TRBD2, a call not compared with the DNA. The CDR3 is 11 amino acids long, termini counted. CDR1 is MNHNS and CDR2 is SASEGT in the germline V gene. The chain's CDR3 is CASISGGEHNI.

The rearrangement links TRBV6-4 to TRBJ1-1; D is perhaps TRBD1 (5 bases). There are 14 residues in the CDR3. Germline CDR1 and CDR2: MRHNA and SNTAGT. The V end was cut by 3 bases, the J end by 5 bases, with 13 bases between. This chain's CDR3 is CASSDGGWGTEAFF. The CDR3 bases are TGTGCCAGCAGTGATGGGGGGTGGGGGACTGAAGCTTTCTTT.

The V gene is TRBV2, the J gene TRBJ2-7; D is undetermined. This CDR3 contains 12 residues. Trimming cost V 2 bases and J 10 bases, with 12 bases left between them. CDR1 is SNHLY, CDR2 FYNNEI, per germline. The CDR3 reads CASSESETAQYF. The DNA for the CDR3 is TGTGCCAGCAGTGAAAGCGAGACGGCACAGTACTTC.

This clone appeared a few times. V is TRBV6-5 and J is TRBJ2-7; D is unresolved. CDR1 MNHEY and CDR2 SVGAGI come from the germline V gene. The CDR3 contains 15 residues. Trimming removed 2 bases at V and 2 bases at J, with 13 bases between. CDR3 loop: CASSYNEESPYEQYF. The CDR3 nucleotides are TGTGCCAGCAGTTACAACGAGGAGAGTCCCTACGAGCAGTACTTC.

The V and J genes are TRBV5-1 and TRBJ2-2; maybe TRBD1 (6 bases). The germline V gene has CDR1 SGHRS and CDR2 YFSETQ. V shed 1 base and J shed 1 base, with 11 bases lying between them. The CDR3 is 16 amino acids. DNA for the CDR3: TGCGCCAGCAGCTTGAGAGCACAGGGGAACACCGGGGAGCTGTTTTTT. Residues: CASSLRAQGNTGELFF.

This sequence joins TRBV7-9 and TRBJ2-2, with 8 positions matching TRBD2. CDR3 length: 13 residues. Germline assignment: CDR1 SEHNR and CDR2 FQNEAQ (reference sequence). Trimming at V came to 10 bases and at J to 6 bases, leaving 7 bases not matched to a gene. The CDR3 loop reads CAIPSGGAGELFF. Here the CDR3 DNA reads TGTGCCATCCCATCCGGGGGGGCCGGGGAGCTGTTTTTT. Together with reference TRBV7-9 and TRBJ2-2, the CDR3 gives the full variable domain: DTGVSQNPRHKITKRGQNVTFRCDPISEHNRLYWYRQTLGQGPEFLTYFQNEAQLEKSRLLSDRFSAERPKGSFSTLEIQRTEQGDSAMYLCAIPSGGAGELFFGEGSRLTVL.

V and J are TRBV6-5 and TRBJ1-2; no firm D call. From germline, CDR1 is MNHEY and CDR2 SVGAGI. Trimming removed 6 bases at V and 2 bases at J, with 13 bases between. The CDR3 loop spans 14 amino acids. CDR3 sequence: CASRKDDFNYGYTF. Written as DNA, the CDR3 is TGTGCCAGCAGGAAAGATGACTTCAACTATGGCTACACCTTC.

J is TRBJ2-5 and V is TRBV5-6; possible D gene TRBD2, 5 bases. The DNA matches TRBJ2-7 better at its end, which makes the J call doubtful. CDR3 size: 15 residues. Germline CDR1 is SGHDT and CDR2 is YYEEEE. The CDR3 is CASSLAGSSPYEQYF. For the CDR3, the DNA is TGTGCCAGCAGCTTGGCGGGGTCGAGTCCCTACGAGCAGTACTTC.